Presented here are 11 T cell receptor beta chains from one specimen sequenced in a study of spatial heterogeneity in lung cancer. TCRdb re-called the 5' RACE reads with MiXCR, one entry per CDR3 protein. The profile shows around 120,000 distinct CDR3 sequences, more than 10% of them singletons. Time point in this sample: blood at routine non-recurrence follow-up after resection. No cells were sorted before sequencing. The whole RNA sequenced was extracted from tumor, nontumor lung or frozen PBMC. Material: PBMCs, obtained at follow-up. All receptors come from a male donor with early-stage non-small cell lung cancer.

This clonotype was seen many times. The chain has TRBV7-6 and TRBJ2-2, with D perhaps TRBD2 (7 bases). This CDR3 is 16 amino acids long. The germline V gene has CDR1 SGHVS and CDR2 FNYEAQ. V was trimmed by 7 bases and J by 7 bases, leaving 22 bases between them. DNA of the CDR3: TGTGCCAGCAAAAAAACACCCCGGGGGGCGCACGGGGAGCTGTTTTTT. It translates to CASKKTPRGAHGELFF.

This clonotype was counted once. The V gene is TRBV7-4, the J gene TRBJ2-2; D not resolved. CDR3 length: 14 amino acids. Germline V gene data show CDR1 as SGHVT and CDR2 as SQSDAQ. Trimming pared 6 bases from V and 6 bases from J, leaving 14 bases between. The CDR3 bases are TGTGCCAGCAGGCCAAGCGCGGTTTCCGGGGAGCTGTTTTTT. This encodes CASRPSAVSGELFF.

The chain couples TRBV6-6 to TRBJ2-7, with D unclear. Trimming cost V 5 bases and J 3 bases, with 11 bases left between them. This CDR3 has 13 residues. Per the germline V gene, CDR1 is MNHNY and CDR2 is SVGAGI (reference sequence). CDR3 sequence: CASSALGLYEQYF. Written as DNA, the CDR3 is TGTGCCAGCAGTGCCCTCGGGCTCTACGAGCAGTACTTC.

This rearrangement joins TRBV7-6 to TRBJ2-7, with a possible D match to TRBD2 (6 bases). Per germline, CDR1 SGHVS and CDR2 FNYEAQ. Trimming took 4 bases from V and 2 from J, leaving 15 bases between them. The CDR3 is 15 amino acids. DNA for the CDR3: TGTGCCAGCAGCTCCTCCCGGGACTTAACCTACGAGCAGTACTTC. It encodes CASSSSRDLTYEQYF.

This clonotype was counted at least ten times. The V call is TRBV28, the J call TRBJ1-1, with a possible D match to TRBD1 (6 bases). The V end was cut by 5 bases, the J end by 11 bases, with 21 bases between. CDR3 length: 14 amino acids. Germline V gene data show CDR1 as MDHEN and CDR2 as SYDVKM. The CDR3 loop reads CASSPTGRSLGAFF. The CDR3 nucleotides are TGTGCCAGCAGTCCGACAGGACGATCGCTGGGGGCTTTCTTT.

Only a few counts were recorded for this clonotype. The genes are TRBV5-1 and TRBJ2-3; 10 positions match TRBD2. Germline CDR1 is SGHRS and CDR2 is YFSETQ. The CDR3 runs to 14 residues. V gave up 6 bases and J gave up 6 bases; unmatched junction bases: 7. The CDR3 region has the DNA TGCGCCAGCAAGGATAGCGGGGGGAGTGATACGCAGTATTTT. It encodes CASKDSGGSDTQYF. Based on the CDR3 plus reference TRBV5-1 and TRBJ2-3, the full variable domain is KAGVTQTPRYLIKTRGQQVTLSCSPISGHRSVSWYQQTPGQGLQFLFEYFSETQRNKGNFPGRFSGRQFSNSRSEMNVSTLELGDSALYLCASKDSGGSDTQYFGPGTRLTVL.

This clonotype turned up a few times. The CDR3 loop is CASSTRDGITDTQYF. In DNA form, the CDR3 reads TGTGCCAGCAGCACCCGGGACGGGATCACAGATACGCAGTATTTT. This chain joins TRBV11-2 and TRBJ2-3; D may be TRBD1 or TRBD2 (5 bases each). V was clipped by 5 bases and J by 2 bases, with 14 bases between them. The CDR3 extends over 15 amino acids. Germline CDR1 SGHAT, CDR2 FQNNGV. Complete variable domain (other parts from reference TRBV11-2 and TRBJ2-3): EAGVAQSPRYKIIEKRQSVAFWCNPISGHATLYWYQQILGQGPKLLIQFQNNGVVDDSQLPKDRFSAERLKGVDSTLKIQPAKLEDSAVYLCASSTRDGITDTQYFGPGTRLTVL.

J is TRBJ2-5 and V is TRBV2; D ambiguous. This CDR3 has 14 amino acids. The V gene's germline CDR1 is SNHLY and CDR2 FYNNEI. The V end lost 6 bases, the J end lost 1 base, and 12 bases lay between the germline ends. CDR3 DNA: TGTGCCAGCAGGGTTCCTTGGGGCCAAGAGACCCAGTACTTC. This encodes CASRVPWGQETQYF.

In its sample, this clonotype was seen a few times. This chain joins TRBV28 and TRBJ2-7, with 7 bases identical to TRBD1. Germline values: CDR1 MDHEN, CDR2 SYDVKM. The CDR3 runs to 15 residues. Trimming took 5 bases from V and 3 from J; bases not matched to a gene: 10. The CDR3 coding sequence is TGTGCCAGCAGTACTCGGACAGGAAGACGCTACGAGCAGTACTTC. Amino acid sequence: CASSTRTGRRYEQYF.

The chain uses TRBV10-3 and TRBJ1-2, with 10 positions matching TRBD1. The CDR3 totals 15 residues. Looked up from germline, CDR1 is ENHRY and CDR2 is SYGVKD. With V trimmed by 4 bases and J by 8 bases, 10 bases remained unmatched. The chain's CDR3 is CAISVLPGTGEGYTF. Here the CDR3 DNA reads TGTGCCATCAGTGTTCTACCCGGGACAGGGGAAGGCTACACCTTC.

There are a few counts of this clonotype. The gene calls are TRBV4-2 and TRBJ1-2; D might be TRBD1 (6 bases). CDR1 and CDR2 from the germline V gene are LGHNA and YNFKEQ. CDR3 length: 15 residues. Deletions cut 0 bases from V and 8 bases from J, with 16 bases between. The CDR3 DNA reads TGTGCCAGCAGCCAAGAGCCGGGACACTTATCCGGCTACACCTTC. Encoded protein: CASSQEPGHLSGYTF.